This TCR beta chain was sequenced in a study of T-cell memory formation after mild COVID-19. Study overall: TCR clusters were largely donor specific.

Notes on the study in general: Contracting clones from day 15 to 85 had balanced CD4/CD8; later expanders favoured CD4+. That cross-reactive memory joined was suggested by some responding clones appearing in pre-infection memory.

Germline V lookup: CDR1 SGHTA, CDR2 FQGNSA. The CDR3 contains 16 residues. The V gene end was trimmed by 5 bases and the J gene end by 11 bases; junction bases not matched to a gene: 11. UMIs and sample barcodes were carried by the TCR alpha and TCR beta cDNA libraries that 5'RACE produced using constant-segment primers. TCRdb re-derived calls from the 5' RACE reads in MiXCR, one entry per CDR3 protein. The data show around 450,000 distinct CDR3 sequences, with 24% seen just once and 8.8% held by the top ten. This clonotype showed up just a few times. The antigen is undetermined. Material for sequencing was PBMCs or a T cell subset sorted from them (not recorded which). This sequence joins TRBV7-2 and TRBJ2-3; TRBD2 agrees at 15 bases. This TCR was recovered from an adult woman who had mild COVID-19 (a few samples of this study predate the infection). Cell type and time point are not known. The CDR3 DNA is TGTGCCAGCAGCCCGCGAGGACTAGCGGGAGGGGAGCGGCAGTATTTT. This encodes CASSPRGLAGGERQYF.